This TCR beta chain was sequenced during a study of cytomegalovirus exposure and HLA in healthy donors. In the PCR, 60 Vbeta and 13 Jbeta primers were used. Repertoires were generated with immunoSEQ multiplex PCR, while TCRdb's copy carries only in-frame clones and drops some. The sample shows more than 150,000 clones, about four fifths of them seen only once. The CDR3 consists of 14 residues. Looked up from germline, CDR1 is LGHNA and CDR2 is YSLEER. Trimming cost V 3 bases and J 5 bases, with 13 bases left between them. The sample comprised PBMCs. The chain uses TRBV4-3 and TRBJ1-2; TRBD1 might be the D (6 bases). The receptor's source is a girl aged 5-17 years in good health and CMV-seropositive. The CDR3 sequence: CASSHPGAQYGYTF. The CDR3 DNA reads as TGCGCCAGCAGCCACCCAGGGGCCCAGTATGGCTACACCTTC.